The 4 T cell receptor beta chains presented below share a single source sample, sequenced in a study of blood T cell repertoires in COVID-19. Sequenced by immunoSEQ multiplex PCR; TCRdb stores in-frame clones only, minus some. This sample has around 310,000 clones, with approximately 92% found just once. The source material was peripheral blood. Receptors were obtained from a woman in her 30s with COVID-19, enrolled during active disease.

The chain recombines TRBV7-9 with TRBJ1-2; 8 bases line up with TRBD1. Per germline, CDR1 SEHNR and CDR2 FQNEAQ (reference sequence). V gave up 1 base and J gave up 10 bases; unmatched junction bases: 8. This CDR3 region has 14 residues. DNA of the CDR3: TGTGCCAGCAGCTTAGTTCTGGACAGGGCAGTCTACACCTTC. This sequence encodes CASSLVLDRAVYTF.

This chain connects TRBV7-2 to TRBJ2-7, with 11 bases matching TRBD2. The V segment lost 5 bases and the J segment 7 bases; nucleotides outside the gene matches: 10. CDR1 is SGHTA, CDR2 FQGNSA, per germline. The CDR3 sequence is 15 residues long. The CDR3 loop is CASSRLAGGTGEQYF. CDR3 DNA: TGTGCCAGCAGCCGTCTAGCGGGAGGTACGGGGGAGCAGTACTTC.

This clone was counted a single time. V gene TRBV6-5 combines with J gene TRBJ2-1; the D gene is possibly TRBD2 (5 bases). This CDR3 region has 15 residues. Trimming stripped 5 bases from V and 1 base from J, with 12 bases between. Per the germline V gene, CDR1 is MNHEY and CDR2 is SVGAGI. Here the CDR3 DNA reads TGTGCCAGCAGTAAGGGAGTAGGGTCCTACAATGAGCAGTTCTTC. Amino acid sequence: CASSKGVGSYNEQFF.

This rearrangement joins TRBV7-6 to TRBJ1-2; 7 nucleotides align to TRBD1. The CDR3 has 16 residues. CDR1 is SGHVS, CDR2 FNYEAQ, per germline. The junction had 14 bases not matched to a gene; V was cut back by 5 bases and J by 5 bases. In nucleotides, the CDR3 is TGTGCCAGCAGCCGAATCAAGGGGGCCCTTGGGTATGGCTACACCTTC. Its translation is CASSRIKGALGYGYTF.